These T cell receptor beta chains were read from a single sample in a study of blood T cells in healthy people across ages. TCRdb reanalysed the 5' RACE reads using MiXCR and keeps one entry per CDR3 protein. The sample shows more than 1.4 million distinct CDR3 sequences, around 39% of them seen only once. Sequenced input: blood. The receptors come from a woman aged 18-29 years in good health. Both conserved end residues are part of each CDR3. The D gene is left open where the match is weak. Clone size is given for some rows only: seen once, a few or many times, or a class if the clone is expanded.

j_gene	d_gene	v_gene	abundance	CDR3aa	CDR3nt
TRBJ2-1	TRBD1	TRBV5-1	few	CASSLAYRDRGNNEQFF	TGCGCCAGCAGCTTGGCCTACCGGGACAGGGGGAACAATGAGCAGTTCTTC
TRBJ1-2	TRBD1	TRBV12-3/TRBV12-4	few	CASRGGTAYGYTF	TGTGCCAGCAGAGGTGGGACAGCCTATGGCTACACCTTC
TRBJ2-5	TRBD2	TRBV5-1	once	CASSSTSGGPDETQYF	TGCGCCAGCAGCTCGACTAGCGGGGGGCCGGATGAGACCCAGTACTTC
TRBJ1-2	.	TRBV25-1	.	CASSDETSGYTF	TGTGCCAGCAGTGACGAGACCTCGGGCTACACCTTC
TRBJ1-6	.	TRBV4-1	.	CASRPGGSGGSPLHF	TGCGCCAGCAGGCCTGGGGGGTCTGGAGGTTCACCCCTCCACTTT
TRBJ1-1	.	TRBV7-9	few	CALGTGLEGDTEAFF	TGTGCCCTCGGGACGGGGCTGGAAGGAGACACTGAAGCTTTCTTT
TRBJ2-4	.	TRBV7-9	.	CASSTEASTGGAYEQYF	TGTGCCAGCAGCACTGAGGCCTCGACCGGGGGCGCCTATGAGCAGTACTTC
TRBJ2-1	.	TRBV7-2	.	CASSWGTPDNEQFF	TGTGCCAGCAGCTGGGGGACACCCGACAATGAGCAGTTCTTC
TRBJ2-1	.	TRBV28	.	CASSGGLPYNEQFF	TGTGCCAGCAGCGGGGGACTTCCGTACAATGAGCAGTTCTTC
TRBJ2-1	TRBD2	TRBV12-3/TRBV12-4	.	CASSLAGGAGSSYNEQFF	TGTGCCAGCAGTTTAGCGGGAGGAGCGGGGAGCTCCTACAATGAGCAGTTCTTC
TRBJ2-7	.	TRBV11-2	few	CASSLESSPWYEQYF	TGTGCCAGCAGCTTAGAGTCCTCTCCGTGGTACGAGCAGTACTTC
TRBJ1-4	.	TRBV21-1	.	CASSKGATNEKLFF	TGTGCCAGCAGCAAGGGAGCAACTAATGAAAAACTGTTTTTT
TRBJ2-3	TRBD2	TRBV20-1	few	CSATRRAGGRSDTQYF	TGCAGTGCTACGCGACGAGCGGGAGGGAGGTCAGATACGCAGTATTTT
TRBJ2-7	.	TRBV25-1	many	CASPWRYLYEQYF	TGTGCCAGCCCATGGCGTTATCTCTACGAGCAGTACTTC
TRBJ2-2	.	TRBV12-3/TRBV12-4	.	CASSLIGNTGELFF	TGTGCCAGCAGTTTGATTGGGAACACCGGGGAGCTGTTTTTT
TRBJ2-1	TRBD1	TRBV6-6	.	CASRHEGQTSLNEQFF	TGTGCCAGCAGGCACGAGGGACAGACCTCACTCAATGAGCAGTTCTTC
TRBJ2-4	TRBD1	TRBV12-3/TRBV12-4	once	CASSRDRALAKNIQYF	TGTGCCAGCAGCCGCGACAGGGCCCTAGCCAAAAACATTCAGTACTTC
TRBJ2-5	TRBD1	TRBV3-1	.	CASSLGQGPQETQYF	TGTGCCAGCAGCCTGGGACAGGGGCCGCAAGAGACCCAGTACTTC
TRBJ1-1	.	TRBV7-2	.	CASSVRIGYTEAFF	TGTGCCAGCAGCGTTCGTATCGGATACACTGAAGCTTTCTTT
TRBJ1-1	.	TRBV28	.	CASRPLAENTEAFF	TGTGCCAGCCGTCCCCTCGCAGAGAACACTGAAGCTTTCTTT
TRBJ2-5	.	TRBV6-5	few	CASRVPFGAQYF	TGTGCCAGCAGGGTCCCATTCGGGGCCCAGTACTTC
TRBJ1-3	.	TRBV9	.	CASSQTAILSGNTIYF	TGTGCCAGCAGCCAGACAGCAATTCTCTCTGGAAACACCATATATTTT
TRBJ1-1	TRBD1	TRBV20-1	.	CSAPTGGAGKTEAFF	TGCAGTGCGCCGACAGGGGGCGCAGGGAAGACTGAAGCTTTCTTT
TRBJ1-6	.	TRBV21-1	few	CASSKINSPLHF	TGTGCCAGCAGCAAAATCAATTCACCCCTCCACTTT
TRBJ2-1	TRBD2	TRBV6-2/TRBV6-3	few	CASSYWIAGGPGNEQFF	TGTGCCAGCAGTTACTGGATAGCGGGAGGGCCGGGCAATGAGCAGTTCTTC
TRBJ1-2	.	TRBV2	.	CASSLQASNYGYTF	TGTGCCAGCAGTCTCCAGGCATCTAACTATGGCTACACCTTC
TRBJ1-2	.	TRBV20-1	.	CSADPQGDGCTF	TGCAGTGCCGACCCACAGGGCGACGGCTGCACCTTC
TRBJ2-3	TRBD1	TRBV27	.	CASINITGDHTDTQYF	TGTGCCAGCATTAACATCACAGGGGACCACACAGATACGCAGTATTTT
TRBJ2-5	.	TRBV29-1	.	CSVDGAAQYF	TGCAGCGTTGACGGGGCGGCCCAGTACTTC
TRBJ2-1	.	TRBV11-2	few	CASSSFRNNEQFF	TGTGCCAGCAGCTCATTCCGGAACAATGAGCAGTTCTTC
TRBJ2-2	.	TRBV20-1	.	CSGSGNTGELFF	TGCAGTGGGAGTGGGAACACCGGGGAGCTGTTTTTT
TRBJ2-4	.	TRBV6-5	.	CASTDRGAGMNIQYF	TGTGCCAGCACCGACCGCGGGGCAGGGATGAACATTCAGTACTTC
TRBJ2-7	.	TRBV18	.	CASTMGRERYEQYF	TGTGCCAGCACCATGGGGCGGGAACGCTACGAGCAGTACTTC
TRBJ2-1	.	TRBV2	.	CASSPLGTYNEQFF	TGTGCCAGCAGTCCCCTAGGCACCTACAATGAGCAGTTCTTC
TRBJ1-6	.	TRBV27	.	CASSSSRSPLHF	TGTGCCAGCAGTTCCTCTCGGTCACCCCTCCACTTT
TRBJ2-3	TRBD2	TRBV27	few	CASSLLAGGPRTDTQYF	TGTGCCAGCAGTTTATTAGCGGGGGGCCCTCGCACAGATACGCAGTATTTT